This T cell receptor beta chain stems from a study of blood T cell repertoires in COVID-19. Study-level information: Acute-phase and convalescent COVID-19 samples originated in the United States, Italy and Spain. Nucleic acid was either cDNA or gDNA, and it came from T cells, B-cell-depleted T cells, or PBMCs.

In the original analysis: Nucleated cell counts were estimated from reference gene primer amplification. This table comes from immunoSEQ multiplex PCR, and its TCRdb copy is limited to in-frame clones, with some not included. V and J calls and clone size follow that table, whereas D and trimming were derived from the DNA. The sample includes fewer than 150,000 clones, roughly 85% seen only once; the top ten take 13%. In germline, CDR1 is MNHEY, CDR2 SVGAGI. V shed 6 bases, J shed 4 bases, and the junction held 3 bases outside the gene matches. CDR3 size: 14 residues. This TCR was sampled from a human donor in a cohort sampled during active COVID-19. The source material was peripheral blood. The chain links TRBV6-5 to TRBJ2-3; TRBD2 aligns across 11 bases. This CDR3 reads CASRLAGVSDTQYF. As DNA, the CDR3 is TGTGCCAGCAGACTAGCGGGAGTTTCAGATACGCAGTATTTT.